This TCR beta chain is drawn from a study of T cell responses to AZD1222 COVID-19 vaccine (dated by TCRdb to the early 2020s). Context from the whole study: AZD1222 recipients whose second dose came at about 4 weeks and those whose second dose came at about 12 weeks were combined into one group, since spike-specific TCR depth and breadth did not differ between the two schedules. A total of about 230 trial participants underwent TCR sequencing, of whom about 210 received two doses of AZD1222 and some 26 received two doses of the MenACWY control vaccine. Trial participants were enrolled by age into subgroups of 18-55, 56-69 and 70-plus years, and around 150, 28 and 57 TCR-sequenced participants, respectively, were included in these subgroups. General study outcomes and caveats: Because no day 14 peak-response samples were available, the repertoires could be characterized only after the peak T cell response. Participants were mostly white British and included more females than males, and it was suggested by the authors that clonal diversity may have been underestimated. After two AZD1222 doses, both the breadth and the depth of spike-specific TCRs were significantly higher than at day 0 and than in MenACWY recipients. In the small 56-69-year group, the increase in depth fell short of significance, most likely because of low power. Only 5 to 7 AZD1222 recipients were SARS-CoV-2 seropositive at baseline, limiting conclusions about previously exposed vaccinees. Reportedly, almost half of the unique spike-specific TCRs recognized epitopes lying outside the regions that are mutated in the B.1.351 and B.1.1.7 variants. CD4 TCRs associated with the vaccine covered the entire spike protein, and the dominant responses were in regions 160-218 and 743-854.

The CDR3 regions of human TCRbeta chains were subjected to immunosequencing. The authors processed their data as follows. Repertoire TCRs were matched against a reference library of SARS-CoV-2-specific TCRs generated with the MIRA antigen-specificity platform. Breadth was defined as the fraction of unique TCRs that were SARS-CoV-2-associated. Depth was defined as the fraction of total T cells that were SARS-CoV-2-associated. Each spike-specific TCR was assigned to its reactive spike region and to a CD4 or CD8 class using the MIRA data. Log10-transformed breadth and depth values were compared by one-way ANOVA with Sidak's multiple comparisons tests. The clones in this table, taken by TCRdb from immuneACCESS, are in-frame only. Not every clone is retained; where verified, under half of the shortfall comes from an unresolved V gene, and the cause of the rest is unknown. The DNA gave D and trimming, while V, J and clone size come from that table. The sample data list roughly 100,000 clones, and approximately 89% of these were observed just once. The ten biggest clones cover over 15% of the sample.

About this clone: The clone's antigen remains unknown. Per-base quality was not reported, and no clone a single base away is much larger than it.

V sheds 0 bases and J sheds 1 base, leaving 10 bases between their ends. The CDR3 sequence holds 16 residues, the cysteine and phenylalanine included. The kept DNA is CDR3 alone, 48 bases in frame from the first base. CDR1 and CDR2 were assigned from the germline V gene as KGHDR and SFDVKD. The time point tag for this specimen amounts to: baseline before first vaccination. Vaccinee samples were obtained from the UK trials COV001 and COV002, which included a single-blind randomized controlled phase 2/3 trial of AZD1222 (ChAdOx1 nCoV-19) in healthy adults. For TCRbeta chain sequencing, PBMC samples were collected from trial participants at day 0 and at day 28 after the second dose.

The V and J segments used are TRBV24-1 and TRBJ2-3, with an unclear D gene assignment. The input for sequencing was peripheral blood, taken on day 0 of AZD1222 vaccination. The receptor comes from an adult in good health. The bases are TGTGCCACCAGTGATTTGTTCGAGGCAGGCACAGATACGCAGTATTTT. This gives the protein CATSDLFEAGTDTQYF.